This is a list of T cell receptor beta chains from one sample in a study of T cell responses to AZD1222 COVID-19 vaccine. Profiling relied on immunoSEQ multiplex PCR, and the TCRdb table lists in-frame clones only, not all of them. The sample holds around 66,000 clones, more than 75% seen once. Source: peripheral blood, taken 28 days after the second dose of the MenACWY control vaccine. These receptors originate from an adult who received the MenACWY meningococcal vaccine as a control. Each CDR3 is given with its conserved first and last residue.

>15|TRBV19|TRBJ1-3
CASSIDRSSGNTIYF
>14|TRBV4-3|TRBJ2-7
CASSPGTGAYEQYF
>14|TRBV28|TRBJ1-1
CASSFLDRPTEAFF
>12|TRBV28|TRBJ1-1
CAGQGPNTEAFF
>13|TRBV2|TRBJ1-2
CASRVGPDYGYTF
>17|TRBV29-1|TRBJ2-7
CSVDRRYDGTGIYEQYF
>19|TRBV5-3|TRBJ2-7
CARSFAGFRPAQRNYEQYF
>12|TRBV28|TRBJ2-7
CASRSSGSEQYF
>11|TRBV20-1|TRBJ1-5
CSARGNQPQHF
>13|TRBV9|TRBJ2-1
CASRPGQGHEQFF
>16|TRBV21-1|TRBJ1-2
CASSKTRTGVSYGYTF
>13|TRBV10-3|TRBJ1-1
CAISGVGGSEAFF
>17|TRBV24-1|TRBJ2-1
CATSDASSGGAYNEQFF
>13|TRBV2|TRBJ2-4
CASRDRIGNIQYF
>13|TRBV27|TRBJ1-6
CASSFDPPITLHF
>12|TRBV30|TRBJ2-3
CAWSVIWQTQYF
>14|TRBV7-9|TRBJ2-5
CASIPDGGRETQYF
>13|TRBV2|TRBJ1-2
CASRGDNNYGYTF
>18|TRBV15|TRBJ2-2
CATSRDLPISGNTGELFF
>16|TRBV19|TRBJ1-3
CASSISADGTGNTIYF
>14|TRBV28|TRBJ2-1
CASSISGGGDEQFF
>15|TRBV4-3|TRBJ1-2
CASSQDYGGDYGYTF
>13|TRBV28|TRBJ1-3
CAIARSTGNTIYF
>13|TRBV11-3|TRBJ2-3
CASSPVGGDTQYF
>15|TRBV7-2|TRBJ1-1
CASSLGQGQRAEAFF
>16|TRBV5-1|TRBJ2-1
CASSWGGGSLGNEQFF
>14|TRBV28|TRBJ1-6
CASSLDSFNSPLHF
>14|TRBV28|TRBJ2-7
CASRRSGTSYEQYF
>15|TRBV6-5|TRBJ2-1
CASSYSGQGSDEQFF
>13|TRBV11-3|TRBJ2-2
CASTRSGVGELFF
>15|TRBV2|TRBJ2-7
CASSVHDRAAAEQYF
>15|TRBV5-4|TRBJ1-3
CASSLEAGLGNTIYF
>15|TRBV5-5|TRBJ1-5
CASSLGSRRGQPQHF
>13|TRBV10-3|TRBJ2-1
CAISELSDSSQFF
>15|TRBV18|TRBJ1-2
CASSPGQTSIYGYTF
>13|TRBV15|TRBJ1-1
CATSPRVRTEAFF
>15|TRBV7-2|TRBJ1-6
CASSLVGDSNSPLHF
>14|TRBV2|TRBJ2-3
CASSEGRGTDTQYF
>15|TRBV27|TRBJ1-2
CASSSDSYLPYGYTF
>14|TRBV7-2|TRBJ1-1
CASSFSQGDTEAFF
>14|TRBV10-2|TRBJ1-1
CASSDHSSNTEAFF
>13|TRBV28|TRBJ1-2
CASTGTGGVGYTF
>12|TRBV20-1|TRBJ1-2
CSASENNYGYTF
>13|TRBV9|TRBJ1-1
CASSVQGDTEAFF
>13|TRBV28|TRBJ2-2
CASSTFGRGELFF
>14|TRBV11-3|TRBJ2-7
CASSVGLGSYEQYF
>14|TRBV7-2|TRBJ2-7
CASSHGQGADEQYF
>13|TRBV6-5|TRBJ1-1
CASFGQAGTEAFF
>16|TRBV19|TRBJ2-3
CASSPQTGPSTDTQYF
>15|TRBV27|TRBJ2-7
CASSWSQGSSYEQYF
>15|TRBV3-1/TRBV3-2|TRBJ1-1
CASSHLGADAREAFF
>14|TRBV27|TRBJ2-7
CASKKPGQGSEQYF
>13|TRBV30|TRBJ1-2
CAWSSRRVVGYTF